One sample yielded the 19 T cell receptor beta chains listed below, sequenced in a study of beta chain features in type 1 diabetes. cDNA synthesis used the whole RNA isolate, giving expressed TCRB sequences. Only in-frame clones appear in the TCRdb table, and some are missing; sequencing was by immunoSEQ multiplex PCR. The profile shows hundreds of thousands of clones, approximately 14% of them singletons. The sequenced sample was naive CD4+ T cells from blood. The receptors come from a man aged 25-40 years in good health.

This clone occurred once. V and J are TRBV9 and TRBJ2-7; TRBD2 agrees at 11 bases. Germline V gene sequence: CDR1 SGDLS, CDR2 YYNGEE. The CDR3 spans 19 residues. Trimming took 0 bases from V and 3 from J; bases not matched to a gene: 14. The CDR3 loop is CASSVAHPGTSGKLYEQYF. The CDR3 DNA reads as TGTGCCAGCAGCGTAGCACATCCGGGGACTAGCGGCAAACTCTACGAGCAGTACTTC.

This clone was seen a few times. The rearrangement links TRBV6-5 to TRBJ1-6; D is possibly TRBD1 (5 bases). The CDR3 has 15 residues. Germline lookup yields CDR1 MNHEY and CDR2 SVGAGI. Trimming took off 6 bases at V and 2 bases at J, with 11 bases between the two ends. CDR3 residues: CASRLQVAYNSPLHF. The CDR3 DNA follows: TGTGCCAGCAGATTACAGGTCGCCTATAATTCACCCCTCCACTTT.

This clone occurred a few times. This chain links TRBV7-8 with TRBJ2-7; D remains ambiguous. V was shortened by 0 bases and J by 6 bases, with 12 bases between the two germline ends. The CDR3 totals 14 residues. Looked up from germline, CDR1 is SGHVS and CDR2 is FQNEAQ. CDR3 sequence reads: CASSLASGFIEQYV. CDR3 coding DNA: TGTGCCAGCAGCTTAGCCTCGGGCTTCATCGAGCAGTACGTC.

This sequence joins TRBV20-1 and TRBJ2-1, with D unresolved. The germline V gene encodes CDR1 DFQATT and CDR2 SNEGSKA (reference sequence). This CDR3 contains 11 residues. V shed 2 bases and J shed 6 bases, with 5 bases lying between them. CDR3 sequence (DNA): TGCAGTGCTAGACAGAGCAATGAGCAGTTCTTC. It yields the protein CSARQSNEQFF.

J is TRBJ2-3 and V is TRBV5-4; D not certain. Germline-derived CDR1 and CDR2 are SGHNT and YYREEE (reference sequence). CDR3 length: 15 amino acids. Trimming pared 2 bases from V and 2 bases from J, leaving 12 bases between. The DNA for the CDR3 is TGTGCCAGCAGCTTTCGGGTTTCAAACACAGATACGCAGTATTTT. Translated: CASSFRVSNTDTQYF.

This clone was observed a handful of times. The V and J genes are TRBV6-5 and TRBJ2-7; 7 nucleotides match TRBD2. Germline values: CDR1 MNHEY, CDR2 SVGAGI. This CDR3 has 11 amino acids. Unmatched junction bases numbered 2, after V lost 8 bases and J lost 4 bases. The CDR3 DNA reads TGTGCCAGCGGTAGCGGGTACGAGCAGTACGTC. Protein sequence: CASGSGYEQYV.

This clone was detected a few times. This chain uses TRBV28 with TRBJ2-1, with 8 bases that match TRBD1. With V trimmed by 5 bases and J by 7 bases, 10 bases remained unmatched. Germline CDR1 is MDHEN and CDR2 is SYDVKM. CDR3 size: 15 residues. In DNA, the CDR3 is TGTGCCAGCAGTCGAACCGGGACAGGTATTAATGAGCAGTTCTTC. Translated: CASSRTGTGINEQFF.

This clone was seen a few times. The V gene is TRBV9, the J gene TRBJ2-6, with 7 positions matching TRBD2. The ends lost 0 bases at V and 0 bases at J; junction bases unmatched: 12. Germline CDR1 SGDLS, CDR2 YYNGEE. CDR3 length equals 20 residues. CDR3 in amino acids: CASSVDLLGGYNSGANVLTF. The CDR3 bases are TGTGCCAGCAGCGTAGATTTGTTGGGAGGGTATAACTCTGGGGCCAACGTCCTGACTTTC.

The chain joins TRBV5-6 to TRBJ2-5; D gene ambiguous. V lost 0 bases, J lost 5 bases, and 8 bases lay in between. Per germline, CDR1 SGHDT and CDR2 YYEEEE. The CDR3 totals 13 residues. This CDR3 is CASSLVGRETQYF. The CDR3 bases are TGTGCCAGCAGCTTGGTAGGGCGGGAGACCCAGTACTTC.

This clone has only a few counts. The CDR3 sequence: CSVRSGRDRGPYYEQYV. The CDR3 DNA is TGCAGCGTCAGATCGGGGCGGGACAGGGGACCATATTACGAGCAGTACGTC. The chain has TRBV29-1 and TRBJ2-7; 10 positions match TRBD1. Germline lookup yields CDR1 SQVTM and CDR2 ANQGSEA. The trim removed 6 bases at V and 4 bases at J, leaving 18 bases unmatched. The CDR3 is 17 amino acids.

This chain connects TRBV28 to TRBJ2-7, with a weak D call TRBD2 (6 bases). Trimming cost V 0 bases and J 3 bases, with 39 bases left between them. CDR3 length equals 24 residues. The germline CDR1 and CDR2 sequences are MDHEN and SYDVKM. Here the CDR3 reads CASSLWGRVGFSHSTRRACYEQYV. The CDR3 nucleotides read TGTGCCAGCAGTTTATGGGGGCGAGTCGGTTTTTCCCACTCAACACGGAGGGCGTGCTACGAGCAGTACGTC.

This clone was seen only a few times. CDR3 DNA: TGTGCCAGCAGCTTATCTCCCCTAGCGGAGAAGGGATCCTACGAGCAGTACGTC. Protein: CASSLSPLAEKGSYEQYV. The chain has TRBV7-9 and TRBJ2-7; TRBD2 agrees at 7 bases. With 2 bases clipped from V and 1 base from J, the junction kept 14 bases outside the gene matches. The CDR3 spans 18 residues. Germline CDR1 is SEHNR and CDR2 is FQNEAQ (reference sequence).

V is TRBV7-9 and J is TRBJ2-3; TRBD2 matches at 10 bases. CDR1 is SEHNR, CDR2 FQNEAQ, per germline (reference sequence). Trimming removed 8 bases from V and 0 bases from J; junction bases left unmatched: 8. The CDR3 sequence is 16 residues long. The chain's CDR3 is CASPTGLAFSTDTQYF. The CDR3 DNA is TGTGCCAGCCCGACGGGACTAGCGTTTAGCACAGATACGCAGTATTTT.

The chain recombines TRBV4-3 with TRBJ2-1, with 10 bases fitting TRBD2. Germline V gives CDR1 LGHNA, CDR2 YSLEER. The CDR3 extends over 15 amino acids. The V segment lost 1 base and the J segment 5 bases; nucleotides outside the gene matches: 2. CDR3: CASSQALAGNNEQFF. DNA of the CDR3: TGCGCCAGCAGCCAAGCACTAGCGGGGAACAATGAGCAGTTCTTC.

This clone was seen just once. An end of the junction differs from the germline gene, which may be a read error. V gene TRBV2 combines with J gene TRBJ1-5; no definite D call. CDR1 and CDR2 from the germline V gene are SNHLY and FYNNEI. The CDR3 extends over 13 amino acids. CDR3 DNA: TGTGCCACCAGTGGACTCCAGGATCAGCCCCAGCATTTT. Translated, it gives CATSGLQDQPQHF.

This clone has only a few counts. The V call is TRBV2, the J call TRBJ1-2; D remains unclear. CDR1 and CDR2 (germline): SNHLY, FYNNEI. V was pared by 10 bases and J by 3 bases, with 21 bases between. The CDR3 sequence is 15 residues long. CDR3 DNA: TGTGCCACCGAACCGTCTCTAGGAGAGGACTATGGCTACACCTTC. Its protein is CATEPSLGEDYGYTF.

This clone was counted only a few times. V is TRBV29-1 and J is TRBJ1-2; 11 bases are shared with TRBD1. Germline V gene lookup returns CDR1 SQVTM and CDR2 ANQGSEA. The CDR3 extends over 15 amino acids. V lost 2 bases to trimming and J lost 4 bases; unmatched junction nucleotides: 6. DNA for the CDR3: TGCAGCGTTGAAAAAGGGACAGGGGGTGCCTATGGCTACACCTTC. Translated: CSVEKGTGGAYGYTF.

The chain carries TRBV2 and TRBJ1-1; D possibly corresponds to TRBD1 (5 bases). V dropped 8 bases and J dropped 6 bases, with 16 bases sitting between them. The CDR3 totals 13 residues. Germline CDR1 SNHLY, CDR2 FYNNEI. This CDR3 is CASLQVLWAEAFF. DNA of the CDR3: TGTGCCAGCTTACAGGTCCTTTGGGCTGAAGCTTTCTTT.

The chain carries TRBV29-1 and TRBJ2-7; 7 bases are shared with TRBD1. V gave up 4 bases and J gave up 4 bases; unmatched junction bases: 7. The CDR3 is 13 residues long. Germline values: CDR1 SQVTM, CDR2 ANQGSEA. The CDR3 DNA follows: TGCAGCGTTGGACAGGGAGAAGGATACGAGCAGTACTTC. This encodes CSVGQGEGYEQYF.